The 21 T cell receptor beta chains reported below all come from one sample, sequenced in a study of CD8+CD57+ T cells in acquired aplastic anemia. The study profiled TCR beta VDJ and CDR3 using genomic DNA as template. TCRdb re-called the reads through MiXCR, storing one row per CDR3 protein. The table has some 200,000 distinct CDR3 sequences, 55% to 65% seen once. Sequencing was done on patients that had shown CD8+CD57+ cell expansion by flow cytometry. The material sequenced was sorted CD4+, CD8+, or CD8+CD57+ T cells (not recorded which) from PBMCs. All receptors come from a human donor with aplastic anemia.

The gene calls are TRBV20-1 and TRBJ2-5; possibly TRBD2 for D (6 bases). There are 13 residues in the CDR3. Trimming removed 3 bases at V and 5 bases at J, with 13 bases between. CDR1 and CDR2 (germline): DFQATT, SNEGSKA (reference sequence). Written as DNA, the CDR3 is TGCAGTGCTAGCGGGAGAGGTGGCGAGACCCAGTACTTC. Translating it yields CSASGRGGETQYF.

The chain links TRBV5-1 to TRBJ1-3; D ambiguous. CDR3 length: 15 amino acids. The V end lost 4 bases, the J end lost 0 bases, and 11 bases lay between the germline ends. From germline, CDR1 is SGHRS and CDR2 YFSETQ. The CDR3 reads CASSIGSGSGNTIYF. CDR3 nucleotides: TGCGCCAGCAGCATTGGGTCAGGCTCTGGAAACACCATATATTTT.

This clonotype showed up many times. The chain combines TRBV6-4 with TRBJ2-3; the D call may be TRBD1 or TRBD2 (5 bases each). CDR3 length equals 15 residues. V shed 6 bases and J shed 2 bases, with 15 bases lying between them. Germline V CDR1 and CDR2: MRHNA, SNTAGT. CDR3 sequence reads: CASRTTGPVTDTQYF. The CDR3 nucleotides read TGTGCCAGCAGAACCACGGGACCGGTCACAGATACGCAGTATTTT.

This clonotype was detected many times. The V call is TRBV24-1, the J call TRBJ2-7, with D perhaps given as TRBD1 or TRBD2 (5 bases each). V dropped 7 bases and J dropped 2 bases, with 8 bases sitting between them. The CDR3 sequence is 12 residues long. Germline assignment: CDR1 KGHDR and CDR2 SFDVKD. CDR3 DNA sequence: TGTGCCACCAGCCCGGGGCCCTACGAGCAGTACTTC. Translation: CATSPGPYEQYF.

V usage is TRBV7-8 and J usage is TRBJ2-7; TRBD2 aligns across 8 bases. The germline V gene encodes CDR1 SGHVS and CDR2 FQNEAQ. V lost 5 bases and J lost 2; bases outside the gene matches: 5. The CDR3 covers 14 residues. In nucleotides, the CDR3 is TGTGCCAGCAGCCCGTTAGCGGGAACCTACGAGCAGTACTTC. Protein sequence: CASSPLAGTYEQYF.

The rearrangement links TRBV7-2 to TRBJ1-6; TRBD1 might be the D (6 bases). The V gene's germline CDR1 is SGHTA and CDR2 FQGNSA. The CDR3 covers 15 residues. V dropped 5 bases and J dropped 9 bases, with 17 bases sitting between them. The CDR3 protein is CASSPGPGGGSPLHF. CDR3 in DNA: TGTGCCAGCAGCCCTGGGCCGGGAGGGGGTTCACCCCTCCACTTT.

The rearrangement links TRBV19 to TRBJ2-5, with D perhaps TRBD1 (6 bases). Trimming took off 3 bases at V and 1 base at J, with 15 bases between the two ends. From germline, CDR1 is LNHDA and CDR2 SQIVND (reference sequence). The CDR3 has 16 residues. The CDR3 DNA reads TGTGCCAGTAGTATTGGAGGCAGGGGCTTCCAAGAGACCCAGTACTTC. Its translation is CASSIGGRGFQETQYF.

This clonotype came up once. The chain is built from TRBV2 and TRBJ2-1, with TRBD2 identical over 7 bases. With 9 bases clipped from V and 1 base from J, the junction kept 6 bases outside the gene matches. CDR3 size: 14 residues. Per the germline V gene, CDR1 is SNHLY and CDR2 is FYNNEI. The CDR3 region has the DNA TGTGCCAGTGAGTGGGACTATTCCTACAATGAGCAGTTCTTC. It yields the protein CASEWDYSYNEQFF.

The CDR3 sequence: CASRTSGRPSTDTQYF. As DNA, the CDR3 is TGTGCCAGCAGAACTAGCGGGAGACCTAGCACAGATACGCAGTATTTT. The chain links TRBV6-1 to TRBJ2-3; TRBD2 aligns across 11 bases. This CDR3 spans 16 amino acids. V gave up 6 bases and J gave up 0 bases; unmatched junction bases: 5. Germline V gene lookup returns CDR1 MNHNS and CDR2 SASEGT.

The chain employs TRBV14 and TRBJ2-2; D could derive from TRBD1 or TRBD2 (5 bases each). V gave up 1 base and J gave up 6 bases, with 12 bases separating them. The germline CDR1 and CDR2 sequences are SGHDN and FVKESK. CDR3 length equals 15 residues. The CDR3: CASSQAGAGAGELFF. The CDR3 DNA sequence: TGTGCCAGCAGCCAAGCCGGGGCCGGCGCCGGGGAGCTGTTTTTT.

The gene calls are TRBV10-3 and TRBJ1-1, with D possibly being TRBD1 (5 bases). Trimming removed 7 bases at V and 2 bases at J, with 8 bases between. The CDR3 totals 12 residues. CDR1 ENHRY and CDR2 SYGVKD come from the germline V gene. CDR3 bases: TGTGCCATCAATCGGGACAACACTGAAGCTTTCTTT. It codes for CAINRDNTEAFF.

This clonotype showed up just once. This sequence joins TRBV19 and TRBJ2-7; 8 nucleotides line up with TRBD1. CDR3 length: 16 amino acids. CDR1 and CDR2 (germline): LNHDA, SQIVND (reference sequence). Germline trimming cut 5 bases from V and 3 bases from J; bases unmatched to any gene: 12. CDR3: CASSPTIQGVGYEQYF. In nucleotides, the CDR3 is TGTGCCAGTAGTCCAACGATACAGGGGGTCGGCTACGAGCAGTACTTC.

The V gene is TRBV2, the J gene TRBJ2-7; TRBD1 agrees at 7 bases. Per the germline V gene, CDR1 is SNHLY and CDR2 is FYNNEI. V was pared by 4 bases and J by 5 bases, with 11 bases of the junction left unmatched. There are 15 residues in the CDR3. Here the CDR3 reads CASSVARGQWNEQYF. The CDR3 DNA sequence: TGTGCCAGCAGTGTGGCTAGGGGGCAGTGGAACGAGCAGTACTTC.

This clonotype has more than one count but fewer than ten. This sequence joins TRBV7-9 and TRBJ1-6; the D is unclear. The germline V gene encodes CDR1 SEHNR and CDR2 FQNEAQ (reference sequence). V lost 1 base and J lost 0, with 7 bases in between. The CDR3 spans 16 residues. The CDR3 loop reads CASSLGASSYNSPLHF. CDR3 in DNA: TGTGCCAGCAGCTTAGGGGCAAGCTCCTATAATTCACCCCTCCACTTT.

The chain recombines TRBV11-2 with TRBJ1-6; D unresolved. Trimming left V 0 bases short and J 10 bases short, with 7 bases between. Per germline, CDR1 SGHAT and CDR2 FQNNGV. This CDR3 has 13 amino acids. CDR3 in DNA: TGTGCCAGCAGCTTAGAAGGAGGGTCACCCCTCCACTTT. Amino acids: CASSLEGGSPLHF.

This clonotype was counted a single time. The chain links TRBV19 to TRBJ1-1, with a weak D call TRBD1 (5 bases). Trimming pared 5 bases from V and 0 bases from J, leaving 10 bases between. This CDR3 spans 14 amino acids. From germline, CDR1 is LNHDA and CDR2 SQIVND (reference sequence). In DNA, the CDR3 is TGTGCCAGTAGTTTCCAGGGTCTGAACACTGAAGCTTTCTTT. Amino acid sequence: CASSFQGLNTEAFF.

A single count supports this clonotype. This sequence joins TRBV15 and TRBJ1-6, with 8 bases identical to TRBD1. Germline V gene lookup returns CDR1 LNHNV and CDR2 YYDKDF (reference sequence). V was pared by 3 bases and J by 6 bases, with 4 bases of the junction left unmatched. The CDR3 is 15 amino acids. DNA for the CDR3: TGTGCCACCAGCAGCTTAGGACAGGGTAATTCACCCCTCCACTTT. It specifies CATSSLGQGNSPLHF.

The sample holds many counts of this clonotype. V usage is TRBV29-1 and J usage is TRBJ2-1; possibly TRBD1 for D (5 bases). V lost 3 bases, J lost 0 bases, and 12 bases lay in between. The CDR3 is made up of 15 amino acids. Germline V CDR1 and CDR2: SQVTM, ANQGSEA. CDR3 protein: CSVETDQSSYNEQFF. As DNA, the CDR3 is TGCAGCGTTGAGACAGACCAAAGCTCCTACAATGAGCAGTTCTTC.

The chain couples TRBV6-5 to TRBJ1-1; the D is unclear. Trimming took 6 bases from V and 0 from J, leaving 14 bases between them. The germline V gene encodes CDR1 MNHEY and CDR2 SVGAGI. The CDR3 covers 15 residues. The CDR3 DNA reads as TGTGCCAGCAGCTTAAGTGCGGCCATGAACACTGAAGCTTTCTTT. Amino acids: CASSLSAAMNTEAFF.

The genes are TRBV10-3 and TRBJ2-3, with 7 bases matching TRBD2. Germline CDR1 reads ENHRY; CDR2 reads SYGVKD. V trimming: 5 bases; J trimming: 4 bases; junction bases outside the gene matches: 3. The CDR3 has 13 amino acids. The CDR3 region is CAISPLAPDTQYF. The DNA of the CDR3 is TGTGCCATCAGTCCACTAGCGCCAGATACGCAGTATTTT.

This clonotype was seen a few times. At one end the junction does not follow the germline gene, possibly because of a read error. The V call is TRBV7-7, the J call TRBJ2-5; TRBD2 matches at 11 bases. CDR1 and CDR2 from the germline V gene are SSHAT and FNYEAQ (reference sequence). This CDR3 has 17 amino acids. The DNA of the CDR3 is TGTGCTAGCAGCTTAGCGGGGGGGATTAGCGGGAAAGAGACCCAGTACTTC. Protein sequence: CASSLAGGISGKETQYF.